A selection of T cell receptor beta chains follows, all from one sample in a study of T cell responses to AZD1222 COVID-19 vaccine. TCRdb keeps only in-frame clones here, not all; method: immunoSEQ multiplex PCR. The table lists 110,000 to 150,000 clones, around 93% of them singletons. The specimen was peripheral blood, collected 28 days after the second AZD1222 dose. The receptors here all came from an adult who received the AZD1222 COVID-19 vaccine. CDR3s include the opening cysteine and the closing phenylalanine or tryptophan. A D gene is named only where the DNA matches it firmly. A clone size is listed for some rows: how often the clone was seen (once, few, many), or a class if it is expanded.

TRBV5-1	TRBJ2-3	once	-	TGCGCCAGCAGCCCAGACTGGGGGGCAGATACGCAGTATTTT	CASSPDWGADTQYF
TRBV3-1/TRBV3-2	TRBJ2-5	-	-	TGTGCCAGCAGCCCAGAGGGATCCGGGAAGACCCAGTACTTC	CASSPEGSGKTQYF
TRBV7-2	TRBJ2-7	-	-	TGTGCCAGCAGCTTAGCAGGGACGGATACCTACGAGCAGTACTTC	CASSLAGTDTYEQYF
TRBV5-1	TRBJ2-1	-	TRBD2	TGCGCCAGCAGCTTGTTAGCGGGAGCTAACTATGAGCAGTTCTTC	CASSLLAGANYEQFF
TRBV30	TRBJ2-2	-	-	TGTGCCTGGAAAAGGTTACTAGCTGTCGGGGAGCTGTTTTTT	CAWKRLLAVGELFF
TRBV4-1	TRBJ2-1	-	-	TGCGCCAGCAGCCAAGGCCAAGACTCCTACAATGAGCAGTTCTTC	CASSQGQDSYNEQFF
TRBV15	TRBJ1-2	few	-	TGTGCCACCAGCAGAGATGGTGAAGGGGCGGTCTATGGCTACACCTTC	CATSRDGEGAVYGYTF
TRBV25-1	TRBJ1-3	-	TRBD1	TGTGCCAGCACGGGGATCGGGACAGTCTCTGGAAACACCATATATTTT	CASTGIGTVSGNTIYF
TRBV5-1	TRBJ2-7	-	TRBD2	TGCGCCAGCAGCTTGAGACTAGCGGGGCTCTACGAGCAGTACTTC	CASSLRLAGLYEQYF
TRBV20-1	TRBJ2-1	-	-	TGCAGTGCTACTATAGGAATTGAGCAGTTCTTC	CSATIGIEQFF